Listed here are 24 T cell receptor beta chains from one sample, sequenced in a study of CD8 T cells in ankylosing spondylitis. Notes on the study in general: Fewer than 10 highly homologous variants formed a TCR beta motif that appeared characteristic of ankylosing spondylitis blood.

TCRdb reprocessed the 5' RACE reads with MiXCR, giving one entry per CDR3 protein. Seen here are about 130,000 distinct CDR3 sequences, about 15% observed once, and the top ten hold 33%. No antigen has been assigned to these receptors. Sequencing was done on a sample of blood, either unsorted or a sorted T cell fraction (not recorded which). Receptor source: a male donor with ankylosing spondylitis.

The chain is built from TRBV29-1 and TRBJ2-5; D possibly uses TRBD1 or TRBD2 (5 bases each). The CDR3 consists of 12 residues. The germline V gene has CDR1 SQVTM and CDR2 ANQGSEA. Deletions cut 8 bases from V and 5 bases from J, with 15 bases between. Here the CDR3 reads CSTQGTLETQYF. The CDR3, as DNA: TGCAGCACACAAGGGACCTTGGAGACCCAGTACTTC. Looking up the rest from reference TRBV29-1 and TRBJ2-5 gives the full variable domain: SAVISQKPSRDICQRGTSLTIQCQVDSQVTMMFWYRQQPGQSLTLIATANQGSEATYESGFVIDKFPISRPNLTFSTLTVSNMSPEDSSIYLCSTQGTLETQYFGPGTRLLVL.

Only a few counts were recorded for this clonotype. The chain links TRBV27 to TRBJ2-3; 7 bases are shared with TRBD2. This CDR3 comprises 14 residues. Germline V lookup: CDR1 MNHEY, CDR2 SMNVEV (reference sequence). V was clipped by 7 bases and J by 4 bases; unmatched bases: 8. CDR3: CASISQGGPDTQYF. DNA of the CDR3: TGTGCCAGCATTTCTCAGGGAGGGCCAGATACGCAGTATTTT.

This clonotype has ten or more counts. The chain joins TRBV5-5 to TRBJ1-4, with D unclear. V dropped 3 bases and J dropped 0 bases, with 9 bases sitting between them. This CDR3 has 15 amino acids. The germline gives CDR1 SGHKS, CDR2 YYEKEE (reference sequence). CDR3 coding DNA: TGTGCCAGCAGCTGGATAGGCGCAACTAATGAAAAACTGTTTTTT. As protein: CASSWIGATNEKLFF.

This clonotype was found once. The V call is TRBV27, the J call TRBJ2-7, with TRBD1 matching 8 bases. The CDR3 sequence is 14 residues long. In germline, CDR1 is MNHEY, CDR2 SMNVEV (reference sequence). Germline trimming cut 4 bases from V and 5 bases from J; bases unmatched to any gene: 7. This chain's CDR3 is CASSSGQALDEQYF. DNA for the CDR3: TGTGCCAGCAGTTCGGGACAGGCCCTGGACGAGCAGTACTTC.

There are many counts of this clonotype. V usage is TRBV28 and J usage is TRBJ2-5, with D tentatively TRBD1 or TRBD2 (5 bases each). This CDR3 comprises 15 residues. Germline CDR1 is MDHEN and CDR2 is SYDVKM. Deletions cut 5 bases from V and 5 bases from J, with 18 bases between. CDR3 amino acids: CASSPPIPEGETQYF. CDR3 DNA: TGTGCCAGCAGTCCCCCGATACCCGAGGGGGAGACCCAGTACTTC.

The chain couples TRBV29-1 to TRBJ2-7; 9 bases match TRBD2. This CDR3 is 13 amino acids long. Germline V CDR1 and CDR2: SQVTM, ANQGSEA. Losses at the gene ends were 5 bases for V and 2 bases for J; bases not matched to a gene: 4. DNA of the CDR3: TGCAGCGTTCTTAGCGGGAGCGCCTACGAGCAGTACTTC. It is translated as CSVLSGSAYEQYF.

This chain uses TRBV7-6 with TRBJ2-7; possibly TRBD1 for D (6 bases). The CDR3 totals 15 residues. V lost 1 base and J lost 5, with 15 bases in between. Germline CDR1 is SGHVS and CDR2 is FNYEAQ. The CDR3 here is CASSLGQAGTDEQYF. DNA for the CDR3: TGTGCCAGCAGCTTAGGACAGGCCGGGACCGACGAGCAGTACTTC.

The rearrangement joins TRBV2 to TRBJ2-3; no definite D call. Germline assignment: CDR1 SNHLY and CDR2 FYNNEI. The V gene lost 8 bases and the J gene lost 5 bases, with 5 bases spanning the gap. The CDR3 extends over 10 amino acids. CDR3: CASAEDTQYF. The CDR3 DNA reads as TGTGCCAGCGCTGAAGATACGCAGTATTTT.

This chain connects TRBV28 to TRBJ1-6; D unresolved. CDR1 is MDHEN, CDR2 SYDVKM, per germline. V shed 6 bases and J shed 0 bases, with 6 bases lying between them. The CDR3 length is 14 residues. The CDR3 region has the DNA TGTGCCAGCAGACAGCGCTCCTATAATTCACCCCTCCACTTT. The encoded protein is CASRQRSYNSPLHF.

The chain carries TRBV3-1 and TRBJ2-5; 10 positions match TRBD2. V dropped 3 bases and J dropped 2; count of bases not matched to a gene: 3. Germline values: CDR1 LGHDT, CDR2 YNNKEL (reference sequence). The CDR3 sequence is 15 residues long. The CDR3 nucleotides are TGTGCCAGCAGCCACGGGACTAGCGAACAAGAGACCCAGTACTTC. Translation gives CASSHGTSEQETQYF.

The chain has TRBV5-1 and TRBJ2-7, with 8 bases fitting TRBD2. The germline V gene has CDR1 SGHRS and CDR2 YFSETQ. This CDR3 contains 15 residues. V gave up 0 bases and J gave up 6 bases; unmatched junction bases: 8. The CDR3 DNA follows: TGCGCCAGCAGCTTGGCCGCGGGGGGCGGGGGCGAGCAGTACTTC. This encodes CASSLAAGGGGEQYF.

This chain links TRBV28 with TRBJ2-7, with D possibly being TRBD2 (6 bases). The V end lost 2 bases, the J end lost 4 bases, and 15 bases lay between the germline ends. The length of the CDR3 is 15 residues. CDR1 is MDHEN, CDR2 SYDVKM, per germline. The CDR3 region is CASSLGTPSTYEQYF. The CDR3 region has the DNA TGTGCCAGCAGTTTAGGGACTCCATCGACGTACGAGCAGTACTTC.

This clonotype was observed a handful of times. The J gene is TRBJ2-1, the V gene TRBV20-1; a possible D gene is TRBD2 (6 bases). Germline values: CDR1 DFQATT, CDR2 SNEGSKA (reference sequence). The CDR3 loop spans 13 amino acids. The V gene lost 5 bases and the J gene lost 5 bases, with 13 bases spanning the gap. The CDR3 nucleotides are TGCAGTGCTGACCGGGACTCAAACAATGAGCAGTTCTTC. Its translation is CSADRDSNNEQFF.

This clonotype was detected only a few times. This sequence joins TRBV7-9 and TRBJ2-1; 9 bases are shared with TRBD2. The junction had 6 bases not matched to a gene; V was cut back by 4 bases and J by 5 bases. Germline V gives CDR1 SEHNR, CDR2 FQNEAQ (reference sequence). The CDR3 totals 15 residues. The CDR3 DNA sequence: TGTGCCAGCAGCTACCTGACTAGCGGAGACAATGAGCAGTTCTTC. Translation gives CASSYLTSGDNEQFF.

This clonotype was seen a handful of times. The V and J genes are TRBV6-1 and TRBJ2-2; D gene ambiguous. CDR1 is MNHNS, CDR2 SASEGT, per germline. Trimming stripped 8 bases from V and 3 bases from J, with 13 bases between. This CDR3 is built from 14 residues. CDR3 DNA sequence: TGTGCCAGCGGTGGTGGCCAGGACACCGGGGAGCTGTTTTTT. Amino acid sequence: CASGGGQDTGELFF.

This clonotype turned up a few times. This may be a read error: a much more frequent sequence differs by one nucleotide. The chain has TRBV4-2 and TRBJ2-1; D unresolved. The V end lost 6 bases, the J end lost 9 bases, and 9 bases lay between the germline ends. The CDR3 runs 11 residues. CDR1 is LGHNA and CDR2 is YNFKEQ in the germline V gene. CDR3 in amino acids: CASRFGGEQFF. CDR3 DNA sequence: TGTGCCAGCAGATTTGGCGGTGAGCAGTTCTTC.

This clonotype was picked up many times. DNA for the CDR3: TGTGCCGAGGGACAAAGCTCCTACAATGAGCAGTTCTTC. It yields the protein CAEGQSSYNEQFF. V is TRBV9 and J is TRBJ2-1, with D possibly being TRBD1 (6 bases). The CDR3 is made up of 13 amino acids. V lost 10 bases and J lost 0, with 11 bases in between. The germline V gene encodes CDR1 SGDLS and CDR2 YYNGEE.

This clonotype has just a few counts. V gene TRBV9 combines with J gene TRBJ2-2; the D gene is possibly TRBD2 (6 bases). V was shortened by 3 bases and J by 4 bases, with 16 bases between the two germline ends. Looked up from germline, CDR1 is SGDLS and CDR2 is YYNGEE. The CDR3 runs to 16 residues. As DNA, the CDR3 is TGTGCCAGCAGCGCTCGCGGGATTGGTGGCACCGGGGAGCTGTTTTTT. Translated, it gives CASSARGIGGTGELFF. Using reference TRBV9 and TRBJ2-2 for the parts outside the CDR3, the full variable domain is DSGVTQTPKHLITATGQRVTLRCSPRSGDLSVYWYQQSLDQGLQFLIQYYNGEERAKGNILERFSAQQFPDLHSELNLSSLELGDSALYFCASSARGIGGTGELFFGEGSRLTVL.

The CDR3 coding sequence is TGTGCCAGCAGCTTGGCCCAGGGGGACTACGAGCAGTACTTC. Protein sequence: CASSLAQGDYEQYF. The rearrangement joins TRBV5-5 to TRBJ2-7, with 7 bases aligning to TRBD1. The CDR3 contains 14 residues. Germline V gene sequence: CDR1 SGHKS, CDR2 YYEKEE (reference sequence). V lost 0 bases to trimming and J lost 3 bases; unmatched junction nucleotides: 3.

The chain joins TRBV29-1 to TRBJ2-1, with TRBD2 matching 8 bases. The germline CDR1 and CDR2 sequences are SQVTM and ANQGSEA. This CDR3 has 19 amino acids. V shed 7 bases, J shed 0 bases, and the junction held 20 bases outside the gene matches. The CDR3 reads CSAAGGLAGLNPSYNEQFF. CDR3 nucleotide sequence: TGCAGCGCCGCCGGGGGGTTAGCGGGACTCAATCCCTCCTACAATGAGCAGTTCTTC.

The CDR3 DNA reads as TGTGCCAGCAGTCAACACAGGGAAAGCACAGATACGCAGTATTTT. Translated, it gives CASSQHRESTDTQYF. The chain combines TRBV5-8 with TRBJ2-3, with D maybe TRBD1 (6 bases). Germline values: CDR1 SGHTS, CDR2 YDEGEE. CDR3 length: 15 residues. Trimming shortened V by 5 bases and J by 0 bases, and 13 bases separated the two germline ends.

The rearrangement joins TRBV7-9 to TRBJ1-5, with 7 positions matching TRBD1. J lost 4 bases, V lost 3 bases, and 3 bases had no gene match. Looked up from germline, CDR1 is SEHNR and CDR2 is FQNEAQ (reference sequence). This CDR3 comprises 14 residues. DNA for the CDR3: TGTGCCAGCAGCTTGACAGGGAATAATCAGCCCCAGCATTTT. It yields the protein CASSLTGNNQPQHF.

This clonotype occurred a few times. The gene calls are TRBV6-2 or TRBV6-3 and TRBJ2-5; D is unclear. Per the germline V gene, CDR1 is MNHEY and CDR2 is SVGEGT. Trimming took off 6 bases at V and 1 base at J, with 18 bases between the two ends. This CDR3 is built from 16 residues. DNA of the CDR3: TGTGCCAGCAGGTTTATAATTGGGGAATCCCAAGAGACCCAGTACTTC. Amino acid sequence: CASRFIIGESQETQYF.

This clonotype was observed a handful of times. The chain has TRBV20-1 and TRBJ2-1; D gene unclear. In germline, CDR1 is DFQATT, CDR2 SNEGSKA (reference sequence). Trimming took off 6 bases at V and 9 bases at J, with 18 bases between the two ends. CDR3 length: 13 amino acids. The chain's CDR3 is CSAHLGSASEQFF. The DNA for the CDR3 is TGCAGTGCCCACCTTGGATCGGCGAGTGAGCAGTTCTTC.